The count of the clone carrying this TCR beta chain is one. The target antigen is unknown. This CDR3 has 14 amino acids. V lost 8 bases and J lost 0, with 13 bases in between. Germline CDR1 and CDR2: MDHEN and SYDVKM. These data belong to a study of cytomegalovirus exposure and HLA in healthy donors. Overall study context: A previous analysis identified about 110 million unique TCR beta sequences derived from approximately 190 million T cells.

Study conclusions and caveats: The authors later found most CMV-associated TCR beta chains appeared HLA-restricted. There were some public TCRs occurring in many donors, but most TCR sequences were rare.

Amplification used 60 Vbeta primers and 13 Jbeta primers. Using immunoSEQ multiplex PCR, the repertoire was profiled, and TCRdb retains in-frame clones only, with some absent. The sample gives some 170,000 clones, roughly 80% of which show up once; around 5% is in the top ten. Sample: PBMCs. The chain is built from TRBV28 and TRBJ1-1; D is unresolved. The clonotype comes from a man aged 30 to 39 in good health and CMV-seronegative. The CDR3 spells CASGQRVLNTEAFF. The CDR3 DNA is TGTGCCAGCGGGCAGAGGGTCCTGAACACTGAAGCTTTCTTT.